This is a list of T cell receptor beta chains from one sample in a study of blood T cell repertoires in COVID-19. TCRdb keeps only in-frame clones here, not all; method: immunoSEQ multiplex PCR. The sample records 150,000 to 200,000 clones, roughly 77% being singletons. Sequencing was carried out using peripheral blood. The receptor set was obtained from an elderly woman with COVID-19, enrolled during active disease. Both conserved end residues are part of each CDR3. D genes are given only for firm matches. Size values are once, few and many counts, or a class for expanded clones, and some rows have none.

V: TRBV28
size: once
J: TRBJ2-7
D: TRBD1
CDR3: CASRAQGAPSEQYF
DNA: TGTGCCAGCAGGGCACAGGGGGCGCCTAGCGAGCAGTACTTC

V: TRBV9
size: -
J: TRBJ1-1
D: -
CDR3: CASSFRGHSNTEAFF
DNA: TGTGCCAGCAGCTTTCGGGGACACTCGAACACTGAAGCTTTCTTT

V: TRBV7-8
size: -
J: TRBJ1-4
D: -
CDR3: CASSLGGGTTNEKLFF
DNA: TGTGCCAGCAGCTTGGGCGGGGGCACAACTAATGAAAAACTGTTTTTT

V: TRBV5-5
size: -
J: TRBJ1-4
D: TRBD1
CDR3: CASSLHGPGQYNEKLFF
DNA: TGTGCCAGCAGCCTCCACGGGCCGGGACAGTATAATGAAAAACTGTTTTTT

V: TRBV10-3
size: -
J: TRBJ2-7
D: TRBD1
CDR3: CAISDIFTRGQSIYEQYF
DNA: TGTGCCATCAGTGACATATTCACCCGGGGACAGTCTATCTACGAGCAGTACTTC

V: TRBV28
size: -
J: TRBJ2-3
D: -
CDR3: CASSFAAGDADTQYF
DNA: TGTGCCAGCAGTTTCGCCGCGGGCGACGCAGATACGCAGTATTTT

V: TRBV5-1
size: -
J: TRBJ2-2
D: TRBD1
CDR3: CASSRDRSNTGELFF
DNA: TGCGCCAGCTCCCGGGACAGGTCTAACACCGGGGAGCTGTTTTTT

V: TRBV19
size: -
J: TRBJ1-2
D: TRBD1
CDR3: CASTATTGSGYTF
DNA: TGTGCCAGTACTGCGACGACAGGGTCCGGCTACACCTTC

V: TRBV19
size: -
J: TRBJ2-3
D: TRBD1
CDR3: CASSWDRAHTDTQYF
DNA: TGTGCCAGTAGTTGGGACAGGGCCCACACAGATACGCAGTATTTT

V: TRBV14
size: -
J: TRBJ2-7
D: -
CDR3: CASSQGGTYYEQYF
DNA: TGTGCCAGCAGCCAAGGGGGGACATACTACGAGCAGTACTTC

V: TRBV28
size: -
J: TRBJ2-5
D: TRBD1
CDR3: CASRTLRDREETQYF
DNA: TGTGCCAGCAGAACCCTTCGGGACAGGGAAGAGACCCAGTACTTC

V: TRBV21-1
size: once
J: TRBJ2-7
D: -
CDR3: CASSNPQGSQYEQYF
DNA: TGTGCCAGCAGCAACCCACAGGGATCCCAATACGAGCAGTACTTC

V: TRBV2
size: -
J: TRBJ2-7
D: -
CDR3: CASSDPLQAPIYEQYF
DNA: TGTGCCAGCAGTGATCCGCTACAGGCGCCGATCTACGAGCAGTACTTC

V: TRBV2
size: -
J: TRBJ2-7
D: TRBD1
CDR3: CASRTGGYEQYF
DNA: TGTGCCAGCAGGACAGGGGGATACGAGCAGTACTTC

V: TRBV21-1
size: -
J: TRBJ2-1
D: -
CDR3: CASSTSGIYNEQFF
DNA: TGTGCCAGCAGCACTAGCGGGATTTACAATGAGCAGTTCTTC

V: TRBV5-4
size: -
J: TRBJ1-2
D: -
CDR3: CASSLAGSEGYTF
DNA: TGTGCCAGCAGCTTGGCAGGAAGTGAGGGCTACACCTTC

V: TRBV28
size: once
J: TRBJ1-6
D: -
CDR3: CASSLWDRNSPLHF
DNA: TGTGCCAGCAGTTTATGGGACAGAAATTCACCCCTCCACTTT

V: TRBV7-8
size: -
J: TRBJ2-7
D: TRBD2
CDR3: CASSAGGTSGRIEQYF
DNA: TGTGCCAGCAGCGCTGGCGGGACTAGCGGGAGGATCGAGCAGTACTTC

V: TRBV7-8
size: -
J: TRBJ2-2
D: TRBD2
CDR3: CASSLWGGWNTGELFF
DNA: TGTGCCAGCAGCTTATGGGGAGGGTGGAACACCGGGGAGCTGTTTTTT

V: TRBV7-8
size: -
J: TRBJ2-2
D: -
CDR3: CASSLRAVATGELFF
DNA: TGTGCCAGCAGCTTAAGAGCGGTGGCAACCGGGGAGCTGTTTTTT

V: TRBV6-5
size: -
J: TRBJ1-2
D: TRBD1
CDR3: CASSYLTGAWGYTF
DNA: TGTGCCAGCAGTTACTTGACAGGGGCTTGGGGCTACACCTTC

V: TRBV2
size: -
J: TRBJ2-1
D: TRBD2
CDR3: CASSSRLAGGYNEQFF
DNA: TGTGCCAGCAGTTCACGACTAGCGGGGGGGTACAATGAGCAGTTCTTC

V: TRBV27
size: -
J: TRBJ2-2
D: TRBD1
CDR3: CASNPTGVDTGELFF
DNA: TGTGCCAGCAACCCTACAGGGGTCGACACCGGGGAGCTGTTTTTT

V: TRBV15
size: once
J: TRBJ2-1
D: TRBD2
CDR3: CATSRDRGRGSTYNEQFF
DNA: TGTGCCACCAGCAGAGATCGAGGGCGGGGGTCCACCTACAATGAGCAGTTCTTC

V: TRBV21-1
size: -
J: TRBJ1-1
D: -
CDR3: CASSKAGRSRGEAFF
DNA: TGTGCCAGCAGCAAAGCGGGGAGGTCGCGTGGTGAAGCTTTCTTT

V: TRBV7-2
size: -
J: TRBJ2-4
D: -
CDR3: CASSLRGTENIQYF
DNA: TGTGCCAGCAGCTTACGCGGGACAGAAAACATTCAGTACTTC

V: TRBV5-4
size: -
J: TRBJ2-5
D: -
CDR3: CASSLGLAWETQYF
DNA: TGTGCCAGCAGCTTGGGGCTAGCGTGGGAGACCCAGTACTTC